This T cell receptor (beta chain) derives from a study of blood T cell repertoires in COVID-19. Overall study: Samples of COVID-19 (acute and convalescent) were obtained from the United States, Italy and Spain.

Profiled with immunoSEQ multiplex PCR; TCRdb holds only in-frame clones, not every one. In the table there are roughly 21,000 clones, roughly 89% of which are singletons. The source material was peripheral blood. This TCR came from a man aged 65 to 79 with active COVID-19.

The CDR3 DNA is TGTGCCAGCAGCTTGGAAGAAGGCAGGAACTATGGCTACACCTTC. It encodes CASSLEEGRNYGYTF. The chain has TRBV5-6 and TRBJ1-2; D call uncertain. V was trimmed by 0 bases and J by 2 bases, leaving 11 bases between them. CDR3 size: 15 residues. Germline V gene lookup returns CDR1 SGHDT and CDR2 YYEEEE.